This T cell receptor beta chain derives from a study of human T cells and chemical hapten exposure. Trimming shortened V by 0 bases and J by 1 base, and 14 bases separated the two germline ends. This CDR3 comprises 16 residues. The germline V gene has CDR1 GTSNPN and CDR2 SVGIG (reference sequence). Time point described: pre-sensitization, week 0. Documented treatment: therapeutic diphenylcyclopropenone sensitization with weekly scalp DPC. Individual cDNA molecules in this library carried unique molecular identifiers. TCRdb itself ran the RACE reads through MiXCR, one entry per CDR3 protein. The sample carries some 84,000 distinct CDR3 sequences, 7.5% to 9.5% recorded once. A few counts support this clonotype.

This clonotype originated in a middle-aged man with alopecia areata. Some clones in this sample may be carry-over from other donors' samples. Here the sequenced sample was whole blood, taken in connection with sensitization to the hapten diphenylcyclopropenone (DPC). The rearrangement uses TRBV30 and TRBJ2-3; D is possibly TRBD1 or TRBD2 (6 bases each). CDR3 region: CAWSVLGGQGTDTQYF. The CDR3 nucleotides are TGTGCCTGGAGTGTATTGGGGGGCCAGGGCACAGATACGCAGTATTTT.